Below, 2 T cell receptor beta chains from the same sample are listed, as sequenced in a study of T cell repertoires in cytomegalovirus infection. TCRdb re-called the reads with MiXCR, one entry per CDR3 protein. This repertoire shows under 450,000 distinct CDR3 sequences, approximately 35% found once; its top ten account for less than 15%. For these TCRs, the target antigens are not known. Sequences were derived from cultured PBMCs, sampled from culture after CMV antigen stimulation. The receptors derive from a human donor in good health (CMV status not recorded). Some clones in this sample may be carry-over from other donors' samples.

The chain carries TRBV12-3 or TRBV12-4 and TRBJ2-1, with TRBD2 matching over 12 bases. Losses at the gene ends were 6 bases for V and 5 bases for J; bases not matched to a gene: 11. CDR3 length: 17 residues. The CDR3 loop is CASSRPLAGGPHNEQFF. In nucleotides, the CDR3 is TGTGCCAGCAGCCGACCTCTAGCGGGAGGGCCCCACAATGAGCAGTTCTTC.

The chain links TRBV7-4 to TRBJ1-2; D unclear. Germline V gives CDR1 SGHVT, CDR2 SQSDAQ. V shed 2 bases and J shed 1 base, with 8 bases lying between them. The CDR3 runs to 14 residues. The CDR3, as DNA: TGTGCCAGCAGCTTAAGTCATGGTAACTATGGCTACACCTTC. It yields the protein CASSLSHGNYGYTF. Looking up the rest from reference TRBV7-4 and TRBJ1-2 gives the full variable domain: GAGVSQSPRYKVAKRGRDVALRCDSISGHVTLYWYRQTLGQGSEVLTYSQSDAQRDKSGRPSGRFSAERPERSVSTLKIQRTEQGDSAVYLCASSLSHGNYGYTFGSGTRLTVV.